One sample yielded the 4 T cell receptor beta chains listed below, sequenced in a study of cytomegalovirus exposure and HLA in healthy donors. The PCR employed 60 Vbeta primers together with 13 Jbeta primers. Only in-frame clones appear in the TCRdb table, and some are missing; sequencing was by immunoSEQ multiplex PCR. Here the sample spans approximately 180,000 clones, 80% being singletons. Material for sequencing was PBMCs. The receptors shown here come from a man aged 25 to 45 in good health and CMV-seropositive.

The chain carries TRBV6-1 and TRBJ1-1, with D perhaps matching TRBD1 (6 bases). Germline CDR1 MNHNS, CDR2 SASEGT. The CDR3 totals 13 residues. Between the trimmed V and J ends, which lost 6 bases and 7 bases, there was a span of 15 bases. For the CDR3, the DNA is TGTGCCAGCAGGTACAGGGAGAGTAGTGAAGCTTTCTTT. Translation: CASRYRESSEAFF.

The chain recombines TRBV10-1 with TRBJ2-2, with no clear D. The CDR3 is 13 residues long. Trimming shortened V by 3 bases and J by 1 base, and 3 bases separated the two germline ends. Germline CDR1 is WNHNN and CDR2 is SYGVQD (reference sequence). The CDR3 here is CASSDRNTGELFF. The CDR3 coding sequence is TGCGCCAGCAGTGACAGGAACACCGGGGAGCTGTTTTTT.

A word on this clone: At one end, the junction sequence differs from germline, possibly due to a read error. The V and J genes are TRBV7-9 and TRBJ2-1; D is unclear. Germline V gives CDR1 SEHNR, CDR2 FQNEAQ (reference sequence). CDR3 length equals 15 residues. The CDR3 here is CSSSLRNSSYNEQFF. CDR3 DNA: TGTTCCAGCAGCTTGAGGAATAGCTCCTACAATGAGCAGTTCTTC.

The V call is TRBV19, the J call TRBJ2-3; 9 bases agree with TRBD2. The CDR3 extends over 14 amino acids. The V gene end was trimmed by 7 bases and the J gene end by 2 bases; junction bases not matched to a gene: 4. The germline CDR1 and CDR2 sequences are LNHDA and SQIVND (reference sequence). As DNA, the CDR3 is TGTGCCAGTATTGCGGGGGGGACCACAGATACGCAGTATTTT. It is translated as CASIAGGTTDTQYF.